The 10 T cell receptor beta chains in this list originate from one sample, sequenced in a study of T cell responses to AZD1222 COVID-19 vaccine. Profiled with immunoSEQ multiplex PCR; TCRdb holds only in-frame clones, not every one. The data hold approximately 94,000 clones, with about 87% observed a single time. Here the sequenced sample was peripheral blood, taken on day 0 of AZD1222 vaccination. Source of these receptors: an adult in good health.

This clone was seen once. The genes are TRBV11-2 and TRBJ2-3; 8 nucleotides match TRBD2. CDR1 and CDR2 (germline): SGHAT, FQNNGV. V shed 1 base and J 13 bases; nucleotides not matched to a gene: 7. CDR3 size: 13 residues. The CDR3 sequence is CASSLGLANWEYF. In nucleotides, the CDR3 is TGTGCCAGCAGCTTAGGACTAGCGAACTGGGAGTATTTT.

The chain joins TRBV19 to TRBJ2-7; D is unclear. V lost 5 bases and J 3 bases, leaving 17 bases between the germline ends. CDR3 length: 15 residues. Germline loops: CDR1 LNHDA, CDR2 SQIVND (reference sequence). CDR3 in amino acids: CASSPRSGSNYEQYF. Here the CDR3 DNA reads TGTGCCAGTAGTCCCCGGTCCGGCTCCAACTACGAGCAGTACTTC.

The rearrangement uses TRBV15 and TRBJ2-5, with no clear D. V lost 3 bases and J lost 6, with 20 bases in between. The CDR3 is 16 residues long. The V gene's germline CDR1 is LNHNV and CDR2 YYDKDF (reference sequence). CDR3 residues: CATSRDGLTMWKTQYF. CDR3 DNA: TGTGCCACCAGCAGGGACGGGCTGACGATGTGGAAGACCCAGTACTTC.

The chain carries TRBV10-3 and TRBJ2-2; TRBD1 is a possible D gene (5 bases). Germline V CDR1 and CDR2: ENHRY, SYGVKD. The CDR3 has 16 amino acids. V was cut by 8 bases and J by 2 bases, with 18 bases left in between. The CDR3 spells CAIPQNGQENTGELFF. In nucleotides, the CDR3 is TGTGCCATCCCCCAAAACGGACAAGAAAACACCGGGGAGCTGTTTTTT.

The chain carries TRBV5-1 and TRBJ2-3; 12 nucleotides match TRBD2. The V and J ends lost 4 bases and 2 bases, in that order; junction bases with no gene match: 11. Germline CDR1 and CDR2: SGHRS and YFSETQ. CDR3 length equals 18 residues. The DNA for the CDR3 is TGCGCCAGCAGCGATGGACTAGCGGGGCCCGCCTTCACAGATACGCAGTATTTT. Translated, it gives CASSDGLAGPAFTDTQYF.

The rearrangement links TRBV4-3 to TRBJ2-5; possible D gene TRBD1, 6 bases. Between the trimmed V and J ends, which lost 3 bases and 3 bases, there was a span of 17 bases. Germline V lookup: CDR1 LGHNA, CDR2 YSLEER. The CDR3 loop spans 16 amino acids. For the CDR3, the DNA is TGCGCCAGCAGCCAGGAAACAGGGATCGGTAAAGAGACCCAGTACTTC. It translates to CASSQETGIGKETQYF.

The genes are TRBV5-1 and TRBJ1-2, with 7 bases matching TRBD1. The CDR3 runs to 17 residues. V shed 4 bases, J shed 5 bases, and the junction held 17 bases outside the gene matches. Looked up from germline, CDR1 is SGHRS and CDR2 is YFSETQ. CDR3 bases: TGCGCCAGCAGCGCGAGGACAGGCGCGGGAAAGTCTTATGGCTACACCTTC. Translating it yields CASSARTGAGKSYGYTF. The complete variable domain, with remaining parts taken from reference TRBV5-1 and TRBJ1-2, reads KAGVTQTPRYLIKTRGQQVTLSCSPISGHRSVSWYQQTPGQGLQFLFEYFSETQRNKGNFPGRFSGRQFSNSRSEMNVSTLELGDSALYLCASSARTGAGKSYGYTFGSGTRLTVV.

V is TRBV7-9 and J is TRBJ2-1; D call uncertain. The CDR3 contains 15 residues. V was shortened by 4 bases and J by 4 bases, with 14 bases between the two germline ends. Germline V gene lookup returns CDR1 SEHNR and CDR2 FQNEAQ (reference sequence). CDR3 bases: TGTGCCAGCAGCTCCCCAGCTTTTGTTTACAATGAGCAGTTCTTC. The encoded protein is CASSSPAFVYNEQFF.

V gene TRBV6-5 combines with J gene TRBJ2-7; D possibly corresponds to TRBD2 (6 bases). This CDR3 is built from 13 residues. CDR1 and CDR2 (germline): MNHEY, SVGAGI. Trimming cost V 6 bases and J 4 bases, with 13 bases left between them. The CDR3 coding sequence is TGTGCCAGCAGGGGGGGACTCACATACGAGCAGTACTTC. Its translation is CASRGGLTYEQYF.

This clone was found once. This chain connects TRBV2 to TRBJ2-5; D is ambiguous. Trimming removed 8 bases at V and 5 bases at J, with 9 bases between. The CDR3 length is 11 residues. Germline values: CDR1 SNHLY, CDR2 FYNNEI. This CDR3 reads CASGPWETQYF. The CDR3 DNA reads as TGTGCCAGCGGACCCTGGGAGACCCAGTACTTC.